A selection of T cell receptor beta chains follows, all from one sample in a study of breast tumors, draining lymph nodes, adjacent tissues. TCRdb processed the multiplex PCR reads anew with MiXCR; each CDR3 protein has one entry. The sample has about 180,000 distinct CDR3 sequences; approximately 30% are singletons. The sequencing input was axillary lymph node tissue. Source of these receptors: a female donor with breast cancer. Some clones in this sample may be carry-over from other donors' samples. Each CDR3 is given with its conserved first and last residue. The D gene is left open where the match is weak. The size of a clone is reported for some rows only, either as once, few or many, or as a class for expanded clones.

d_call	v_call	j_call	clone_size	cdr3_nt	cdr3_aa
.	TRBV29-1	TRBJ2-6	many	TGCAGCGTTGAAAGCGGCTCTGGGGCCAACGTCCTGACTTTC	CSVESGSGANVLTF
.	TRBV12-3/TRBV12-4	TRBJ2-3	many	TGTGCCAGCAGTCCACCGTCGAGAGGAGATACGCAGTATTTT	CASSPPSRGDTQYF
TRBD1	TRBV7-2	TRBJ1-6	many	TGTGCCAGCAGCTTCGACAGGGCTGATAATTCACCCCTCCACTTT	CASSFDRADNSPLHF
.	TRBV9	TRBJ2-5	many	TGTGCCAGCAGCGTAGCCCGAGGGGGAGGGGGAGAGACCCAGTACTTC	CASSVARGGGGETQYF
.	TRBV25-1	TRBJ1-1	few	TGTGCCAGCAGTAACAGCGGGGGTAGAAGGAACACTGAAGCTTTCTTT	CASSNSGGRRNTEAFF
.	TRBV20-1	TRBJ1-2	many	TGCAGTGCTAGAGGAAGGCGCAGGGTCGACTATGGCTACACCTTC	CSARGRRRVDYGYTF
TRBD1	TRBV14	TRBJ1-1	.	TGTGCCAGCAGCCCCCAGGGACAGGGCCTGAACACTGAAGCTTTCTTT	CASSPQGQGLNTEAFF
TRBD1	TRBV18	TRBJ1-3	.	TGTGCCAGCTCACCGGACAGGGGTCTCTCTGGAAACACCATATATTTT	CASSPDRGLSGNTIYF
TRBD1	TRBV12-3/TRBV12-4	TRBJ2-6	.	TGTGCCAGCAGTTCTAGGTCGACAGGGGGGGCCCTATCTGGGGCCAACGTCCTGACTTTC	CASSSRSTGGALSGANVLTF
.	TRBV5-6	TRBJ1-2	many	TGTGCCAGCAGCCGCTCCTTAGGGGGAGACTATGGCTACACCTTC	CASSRSLGGDYGYTF
.	TRBV18	TRBJ2-2	.	TGTGCCAGCTCACCCCAACTAGTCGACCAAGGCACCGGGGAGCTGTTTTTT	CASSPQLVDQGTGELFF
TRBD1	TRBV20-1	TRBJ1-1	few	TGCAGTGCTAGAGAATATGGAGGGACAGTAAACACTGAAGCTTTCTTT	CSAREYGGTVNTEAFF
.	TRBV4-1	TRBJ1-3	many	TGCGCCAGCAGCCTCGAGCCCTCTGGAAACATTCGGGATCGATATTTT	CASSLEPSGNIRDRYF
.	TRBV7-2	TRBJ2-3	many	TGTGCCAGCAGCTTAGAAGGGAGGCCGGGAGATACGCAGTATTTT	CASSLEGRPGDTQYF
TRBD2	TRBV29-1	TRBJ2-5	many	TGCAGCGTGGGGGGAGGGTCGGAGACCCAGTACTTC	CSVGGGSETQYF
.	TRBV6-5	TRBJ1-2	.	TGTGCCAGCAGTCCCCTCGGGGAAACTAACTATGGCTACACCTTC	CASSPLGETNYGYTF
.	TRBV12-3/TRBV12-4	TRBJ2-1	many	TGTGCCAGCAGTTCCGACAGTATTGGGGACAATGAGCAGTTCTTC	CASSSDSIGDNEQFF
TRBD2	TRBV5-5	TRBJ2-7	few	TGTGCCAGCAGCTCTCCCCTCCAGCGGGGGGCCTACGAGCAGTACTTC	CASSSPLQRGAYEQYF
.	TRBV9	TRBJ1-6	many	TGTGCCAGCAGCGAAGGGGGGAAGTTAGGATCACCCCTCCACTTT	CASSEGGKLGSPLHF
TRBD2	TRBV7-3	TRBJ2-1	many	TGTGCCAGCAGCTCCGGGACTAAAAATGAGCAGTTCTTC	CASSSGTKNEQFF
TRBD2	TRBV19	TRBJ2-1	many	TGTGCCAGTAGTACGAAGCGGGGTTTAAACAATGAGCAGTTCTTC	CASSTKRGLNNEQFF
TRBD1	TRBV12-3/TRBV12-4	TRBJ1-1	few	TGTGCCAGCAGCGGGGACAGTAACACTGAAGCTTTCTTT	CASSGDSNTEAFF
TRBD2	TRBV28	TRBJ2-3	few	TGTGCCAGCAGTCCGAGACTAGCGGGGTACACAGATACGCAGTATTTT	CASSPRLAGYTDTQYF
.	TRBV15	TRBJ1-5	.	TGTGCCACCAGCCATACGGAGAGAAAGCCCCAGCATTTT	CATSHTERKPQHF
.	TRBV7-2	TRBJ2-7	many	TGTGCCAGCAGCCGACCCCCCAAGGGTTTGTACTTC	CASSRPPKGLYF
.	TRBV12-3/TRBV12-4	TRBJ2-1	many	TGTGCCAGCAGCGGACAGGGGGCTTCCCCGACTAGCGGGAGAAGCTCCTACAATGAGCAGTTCTTC	CASSGQGASPTSGRSSYNEQFF
.	TRBV11-2	TRBJ2-1	many	TGTGCCAGCAGCTTAGAGGGCTGGGAGCAGTTCTTC	CASSLEGWEQFF
TRBD2	TRBV7-6	TRBJ2-2	many	TGTGCCAGCAGCGGCGGACTAGCGGGAGTCACCGGGGAGCTGTTTTTT	CASSGGLAGVTGELFF
.	TRBV9	TRBJ1-3	many	TGTGCCAGCAGCGTCTCGATAAAAAACTCTGGAAACACCATATATTTT	CASSVSIKNSGNTIYF
.	TRBV20-1	TRBJ1-2	many	TGCAGTGCTGCTAATGGACGGACCAGGGGCTACACCTTC	CSAANGRTRGYTF
.	TRBV20-1	TRBJ2-7	many	TGCAGTGCAAACAAGGGAGGCGGCGGCTCCTACGAGCAGTACTTC	CSANKGGGGSYEQYF
.	TRBV5-8	TRBJ2-3	many	TGTGCCAGCAGCTTGGTGGGAATCACAGATACGCAGTATTTT	CASSLVGITDTQYF
TRBD1	TRBV6-2/TRBV6-3	TRBJ2-6	few	TGTGCCAGCAGTTACAGGACAGGGGAAGACTTTGGTGGGGCCAACGTCCTGACTTTC	CASSYRTGEDFGGANVLTF